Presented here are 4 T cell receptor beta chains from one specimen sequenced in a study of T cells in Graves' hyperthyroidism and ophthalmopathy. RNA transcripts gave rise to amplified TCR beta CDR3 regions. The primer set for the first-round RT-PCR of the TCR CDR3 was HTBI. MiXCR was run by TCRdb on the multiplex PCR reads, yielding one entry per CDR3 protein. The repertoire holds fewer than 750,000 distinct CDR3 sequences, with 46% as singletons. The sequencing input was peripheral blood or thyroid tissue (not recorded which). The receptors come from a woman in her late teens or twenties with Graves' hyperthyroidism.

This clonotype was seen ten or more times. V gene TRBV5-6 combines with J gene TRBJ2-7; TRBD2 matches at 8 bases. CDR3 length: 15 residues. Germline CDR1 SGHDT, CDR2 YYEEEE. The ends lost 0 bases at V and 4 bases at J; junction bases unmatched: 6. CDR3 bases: TGTGCCAGCAGCTTGGGTATTAGCGGGAATTACGAGCAGTACTTC. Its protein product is CASSLGISGNYEQYF.

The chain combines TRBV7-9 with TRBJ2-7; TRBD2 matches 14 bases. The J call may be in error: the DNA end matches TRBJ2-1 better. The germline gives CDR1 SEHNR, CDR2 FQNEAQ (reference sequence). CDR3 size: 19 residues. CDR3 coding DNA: TGTGCCAGCAGCGTCATAGGACTAGCGGGAGGAGGCACCTACAATGAGCAGTTCTTC. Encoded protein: CASSVIGLAGGGTYNEQFF.

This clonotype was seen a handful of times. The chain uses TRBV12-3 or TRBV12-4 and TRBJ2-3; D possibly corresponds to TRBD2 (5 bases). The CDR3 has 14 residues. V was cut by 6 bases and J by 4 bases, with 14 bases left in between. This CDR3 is CASSQQTIADTQYF. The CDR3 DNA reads TGTGCCAGCAGCCAACAGACTATAGCAGATACGCAGTATTTT.

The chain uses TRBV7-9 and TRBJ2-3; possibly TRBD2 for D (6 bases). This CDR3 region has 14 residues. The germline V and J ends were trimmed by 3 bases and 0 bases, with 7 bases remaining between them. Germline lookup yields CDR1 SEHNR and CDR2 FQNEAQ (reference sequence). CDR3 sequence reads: CASSLGTSTDTQYF. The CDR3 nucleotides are TGTGCCAGCAGCTTGGGGACTAGCACAGATACGCAGTATTTT.